These T cell receptor beta chains were read from a single sample in a study. TCRdb ran MiXCR on the 5' RACE reads and lists one entry per CDR3 protein. The data contain some 40,000 distinct CDR3 sequences, roughly a fifth of them singletons. Sequencing was carried out using Tregs sorted from a lymph node. These receptors were taken from a female donor with breast cancer. The CDR3 runs from the conserved cysteine through the conserved F or W. The D gene is left open where the match is weak. Size is omitted from some rows. Given values are once, few, many or a class for expanded clones.

DNA,CDR3,J,D,V,size
TGTGCCATCAGGGAAGGGGGGAACACTGAAGCTTTCTTT,CAIREGGNTEAFF,TRBJ1-1,NA,TRBV10-3,many
TGTGCCAGCAGCCAATTGATTACCGGGGAGCTGTTTTTT,CASSQLITGELFF,TRBJ2-2,NA,TRBV3-1,few
TGTGCCAGCAGTCACGGCCCTGAAGCTTTCTTT,CASSHGPEAFF,TRBJ1-1,NA,TRBV12-3/TRBV12-4,NA
TGTGCCAGCAGTCCCGTCCATGGCTACACCTTC,CASSPVHGYTF,TRBJ1-2,NA,TRBV6-1,NA
TGTACCAGCAGTTTCAGCGGGAGGTACGATGAGCAGTTCTTC,CTSSFSGRYDEQFF,TRBJ2-1,TRBD2,TRBV12-3/TRBV12-4,NA
TGTGCCAGCAGTTACACCCTTCCTCGGCGGGAGATTCCGGACGAGCAGTACTTC,CASSYTLPRREIPDEQYF,TRBJ2-7,TRBD2,TRBV6-5,few
TGTGCCAGCAGCTTTCCTCTCTACGAGCAGTACTTC,CASSFPLYEQYF,TRBJ2-7,NA,TRBV7-8,many
TGCACCCGCAGCCCCCTAGCGGGAAGCTCCTACGAGCAGTACTTC,CTRSPLAGSSYEQYF,TRBJ2-7,TRBD2,TRBV4-1,once
TGTGCCAGTAGGGAGGGGACAGTTGGTACTGAAGCTTTCTTT,CASREGTVGTEAFF,TRBJ1-1,TRBD1,TRBV19,NA
TGTGCCAGCAGTGACAGAGCTTCCTACGAGCAGTACTTC,CASSDRASYEQYF,TRBJ2-7,NA,TRBV6-1,many
TGTGCCAGCGGAACTCTGGCTCCGTACTTC,CASGTLAPYF,TRBJ2-7,NA,TRBV6-2/TRBV6-3,NA
TGTGCCAGCAGTTTTGTCGGGGCCGAGAACACTGAAGCTTTCTTT,CASSFVGAENTEAFF,TRBJ1-1,NA,TRBV28,many
TGTGCCAGCAGCGTAGAAGGGACAGGGGGTTACGAGCAGTACTTC,CASSVEGTGGYEQYF,TRBJ2-7,TRBD1,TRBV9,many
TGTGCCAGCTCTCCCAGGGGTTTTAGCAATCAGCCCCAGCATTTT,CASSPRGFSNQPQHF,TRBJ1-5,NA,TRBV27,many
TGCAGCGTTCACGCACCAGAGACAGACAATGAGCAGTTCTTC,CSVHAPETDNEQFF,TRBJ2-1,NA,TRBV29-1,many
TGTGCCAGCAGCTTCAGACTAGTTGCCTACAATGAGCAGTTCTTC,CASSFRLVAYNEQFF,TRBJ2-1,NA,TRBV7-8,few
TGCGCCACCCGAGAACCTAACACTGAAGCTTTCTTT,CATREPNTEAFF,TRBJ1-1,NA,TRBV5-1,many
TGTGCCAGCAGTGACCTCGGGGGTCTTCGCCATGAGCAGTTCTTC,CASSDLGGLRHEQFF,TRBJ2-1,NA,TRBV28,many
TGCAGCGTTGCGGGGGGCGGGCGGCCCAACGACGAGCAGTACTTC,CSVAGGGRPNDEQYF,TRBJ2-7,NA,TRBV29-1,NA
TGTGCCAGCAGAGACTTTGGTGGCTACACCTTC,CASRDFGGYTF,TRBJ1-2,NA,TRBV28,many